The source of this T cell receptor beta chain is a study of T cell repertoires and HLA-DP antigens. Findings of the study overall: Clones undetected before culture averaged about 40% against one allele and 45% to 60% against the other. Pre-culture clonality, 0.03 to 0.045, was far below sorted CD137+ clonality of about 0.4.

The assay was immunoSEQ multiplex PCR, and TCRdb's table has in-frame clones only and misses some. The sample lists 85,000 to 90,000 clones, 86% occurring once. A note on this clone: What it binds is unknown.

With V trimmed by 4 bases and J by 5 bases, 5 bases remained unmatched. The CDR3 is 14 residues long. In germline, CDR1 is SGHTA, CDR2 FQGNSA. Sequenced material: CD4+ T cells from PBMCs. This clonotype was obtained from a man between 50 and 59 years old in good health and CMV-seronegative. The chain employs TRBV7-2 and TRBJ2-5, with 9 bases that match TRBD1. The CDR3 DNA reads TGTGCCAGCAGCTGGACAGGGGCTGGGGAGACCCAGTACTTC. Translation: CASSWTGAGETQYF.